The rows below give T cell receptor beta chains drawn from one sample of a study of blood T cell repertoires in COVID-19. Sequencing used immunoSEQ multiplex PCR; TCRdb keeps in-frame clones, though not all of them. The sample includes approximately 210,000 clones, 70% to 90% of them seen just once. The sequencing sample was made of peripheral blood. These receptors were taken from a man between 50 and 59 years old with COVID-19, enrolled during active disease. Both conserved end residues are part of each CDR3. D genes are given only for firm matches. The size entry is marked missing in some rows and otherwise reads once, few, many or a size class.

abundance	v_gene	d_gene	len	j_gene	CDR3nt	CDR3aa
once	TRBV14	TRBD2	16	TRBJ2-3	TGTGCCAGCAGCCAAGAAGTAGCGGGGGATGGAGATACGCAGTATTTT	CASSQEVAGDGDTQYF
.	TRBV10-3	TRBD1	14	TRBJ1-3	TGTGCCACCTACGCGACAGGGGTTGGAAACACCATATATTTT	CATYATGVGNTIYF
few	TRBV6-5	.	13	TRBJ2-7	TGTGCCACCATGGACAGCTGGGGTGTCGAGCAGTACTTC	CATMDSWGVEQYF
.	TRBV5-1	.	14	TRBJ2-2	TGCGCCAGCTGGGCGGGGTCGAACACCGGGGAGCTGTTTTTT	CASWAGSNTGELFF
few	TRBV5-4	.	14	TRBJ1-6	TGTGCCAGCAGCCCGGGGAATTTCGATTCACCCCTCCACTTT	CASSPGNFDSPLHF
.	TRBV9	.	14	TRBJ1-5	TGTGCCAGCAGTAGCGGGGGTTTCGGTCAGCCCCAGCATTTT	CASSSGGFGQPQHF
.	TRBV5-4	.	14	TRBJ2-7	TGTGCCAGCAGCTTGGGCGGGAACTCCTACGAGCAGTACTTC	CASSLGGNSYEQYF
.	TRBV18	.	15	TRBJ2-3	TGTGCCAGCTCACCAAAAGCGACCGGGGTGGATACGCAGTATTTT	CASSPKATGVDTQYF
once	TRBV9	TRBD2	16	TRBJ2-2	TGTGCCAGCAGCGTAGGCGGGGGGCTAACCCCCGGGGAGCTGTTTTTT	CASSVGGGLTPGELFF
.	TRBV24-1	.	17	TRBJ2-3	TGTGCCACCAGTGATTTCAAGACAGTGAAGTCCACAGATACGCAGTATTTT	CATSDFKTVKSTDTQYF
.	TRBV27	.	14	TRBJ1-1	TGTGCCAGCAGTACCCGGGATTTGAACACTGAAGCTTTCTTT	CASSTRDLNTEAFF
.	TRBV7-2	.	15	TRBJ2-5	TGTGCCAGCAGCGCCCATCAGGGGGGCCAGGAGACCCAGTACTTC	CASSAHQGGQETQYF
.	TRBV7-3	.	15	TRBJ2-5	TGTGCCAGCAGCTCGACAGGACAGACACAAGAGACCCAGTACTTC	CASSSTGQTQETQYF
.	TRBV7-2	.	13	TRBJ2-7	TGTGCCAGCAGCTTAGGGCCAGACTACGAGCAGTACTTC	CASSLGPDYEQYF
.	TRBV6-6	TRBD1	16	TRBJ2-2	TGTGCCAGCAGTTACGGGACAGGGGGATCGCCGGGGGAGCTGTTTTTT	CASSYGTGGSPGELFF
.	TRBV7-6	TRBD2	16	TRBJ2-2	TGTGCCAGCAGCCTCCTGACTAGCGGGGGGGTTGGGGAGCTGTTTTTT	CASSLLTSGGVGELFF
.	TRBV3-1/TRBV3-2	TRBD1	14	TRBJ1-6	TGTGCCAGCAGCCATGGAGGGGGCTCCTCACCCCTCCACTTT	CASSHGGGSSPLHF
.	TRBV19	TRBD2	19	TRBJ2-1	TGTGCCAGTAGTCAACGGGGATGGTTCGCGGGAGCCACCTACAATGAGCAGTTCTTC	CASSQRGWFAGATYNEQFF
.	TRBV5-6	TRBD1	14	TRBJ1-5	TGTGCCAGCAGCCAAGGACAGGCCAATCAGCCCCAGCATTTT	CASSQGQANQPQHF
.	TRBV7-6	.	15	TRBJ1-5	TGTGCCAGCAGCTTAGGTACAGGGTCGGGTCAGCCCCAGCATTTT	CASSLGTGSGQPQHF
.	TRBV7-9	.	15	TRBJ1-5	TGTGCCAGCAGCTTATACGAATCGGGCAATCAGCCCCAGCATTTT	CASSLYESGNQPQHF
.	TRBV19	.	14	TRBJ2-5	TGTGCCAGTAGTATTGGACAGAGCCAAGAGACCCAGTACTTC	CASSIGQSQETQYF
.	TRBV7-9	.	14	TRBJ2-5	TGTGCCAGCAGCTTCATTGGGGCCCAAGAGACCCAGTACTTC	CASSFIGAQETQYF
.	TRBV5-1	TRBD2	16	TRBJ2-5	TGCGCCAGCAGCCTTAGCGGGAAGCGGCGTGCAGAGACCCAGTACTTC	CASSLSGKRRAETQYF